A single sample is the source of the 6 T cell receptor beta chains below, sequenced in a study of blood T cell repertoires in COVID-19. This table comes from immunoSEQ multiplex PCR, and its TCRdb copy is limited to in-frame clones, with some not included. The data show 44,000 or so clones, with just under 70% seen just once and less than 8% held by the top ten. Sequencing was done on a sample of peripheral blood. The receptors were sampled from a man older than 75 with acute or convalescent COVID-19.

The V gene is TRBV30, the J gene TRBJ1-2; unclear D gene. This CDR3 contains 13 residues. V was clipped by 4 bases and J by 3 bases, with 12 bases between them. Germline loops: CDR1 GTSNPN, CDR2 SVGIG (reference sequence). The CDR3 sequence: CAWIPDTDYGYTF. The CDR3 DNA reads as TGTGCCTGGATCCCCGACACCGACTATGGCTACACCTTC. The variable domain in full, completed from reference TRBV30 and TRBJ1-2, reads SQTIHQWPATLVQPVGSPLSLECTVEGTSNPNLYWYRQAAGRGLQLLFYSVGIGQISSEVPQNLSASRPQDRQFILSSKKLLLSDSGFYLCAWIPDTDYGYTFGSGTRLTVV.

V and J are TRBV11-2 and TRBJ2-3; possible D gene TRBD1, 6 bases. Between the trimmed V and J ends, which lost 5 bases and 2 bases, there was a span of 14 bases. CDR3 length equals 15 residues. Germline CDR1 SGHAT, CDR2 FQNNGV. CDR3 DNA: TGTGCCAGCAGCCCCACAGGACAGTCCACAGATACGCAGTATTTT. Translation gives CASSPTGQSTDTQYF.

The chain is built from TRBV19 and TRBJ2-2, with D possibly being TRBD1 (5 bases). CDR3 length equals 13 residues. The V end was cut by 8 bases, the J end by 2 bases, with 9 bases between. Germline CDR1 LNHDA, CDR2 SQIVND (reference sequence). The CDR3 region is CASPDSNTGELFF. The CDR3 DNA follows: TGTGCCAGTCCCGACAGTAACACCGGGGAGCTGTTTTTT.

V and J are TRBV10-3 and TRBJ2-1; maybe TRBD1 (5 bases). Germline V gene sequence: CDR1 ENHRY, CDR2 SYGVKD. The CDR3 is 15 residues long. V lost 4 bases to trimming and J lost 4 bases, with 14 bases between them. The CDR3 sequence: CAISAKLDKYNEQFF. The CDR3 nucleotides read TGTGCCATCAGTGCTAAATTGGACAAGTACAATGAGCAGTTCTTC.

Points on this clone: Other nucleotide sequences in the sample specify the same CDR3. J is TRBJ1-1 and V is TRBV6-5; D gene unclear. CDR3 size: 14 residues. Germline V gene sequence: CDR1 MNHEY, CDR2 SVGAGI. V was pared by 0 bases and J by 1 base, with 6 bases between. The CDR3 sequence is CASSYSYRNTEAFF. CDR3 DNA sequence: TGTGCCAGCAGTTACTCTTACAGGAACACTGAAGCTTTCTTT.

The CDR3 DNA reads TGTGCCAGCACCAGGGACAGGGAGAACACTGAAGCTTTCTTT. This sequence encodes CASTRDRENTEAFF. The chain recombines TRBV6-5 with TRBJ1-1; TRBD1 matches at 9 bases. The CDR3 is made up of 14 amino acids. V was pared by 7 bases and J by 1 base, with 4 bases of the junction left unmatched. Germline loops: CDR1 MNHEY, CDR2 SVGAGI.